The 14 T cell receptor beta chains given below trace back to one sample, sequenced in a study of memory CD4+ T cells and cytomegalovirus serostatus (dated by TCRdb to between 2017 and 2020). Single viable CD3+CD4+CD8-CD45RO+ cells were sorted as memory CD4+ T cells on a FACSAria II. To prepare the library, the immunoSEQ multiplex PCR assay was applied. TCRdb retrieved this table from immuneACCESS and kept in-frame rearrangements only. Not all clones are present; in checked studies, unresolved V genes account for under half, and no reason is known for the remainder. The sample yields roughly 39,000 clones; around 78% were counted once. The top ten hold 0.7% to 0.8% of the sample. The sample taken for sequencing was memory CD4+ T cells from blood. Receptor source: an adult in good health and CMV-seronegative.

The rearrangement links TRBV18 to TRBJ1-2; 9 bases line up with TRBD1. CDR3 length: 15 amino acids. V gave up 1 base and J gave up 7 bases; unmatched junction bases: 7. The V gene's germline CDR1 is KGHSH and CDR2 LQKENI. The DNA of the CDR3 is TGTGCCAGCTCACCACGTCGGGACAGGGATCCTGGCTACACCTTC. Its translation: CASSPRRDRDPGYTF.

The V and J genes are TRBV25-1 and TRBJ1-3; possibly TRBD1 for D (5 bases). V shed 5 bases and J shed 4 bases, with 12 bases lying between them. Germline V lookup: CDR1 MGHDK, CDR2 SYGVNS. This CDR3 has 14 residues. CDR3 DNA: TGTGCCAGCAGTATGGTTGGGGCCGGAAACACCATATATTTT. Amino acids: CASSMVGAGNTIYF.

The chain carries TRBV7-2 and TRBJ2-7; no clear D. V shed 1 base and J shed 3 bases, with 13 bases lying between them. The CDR3 runs to 15 residues. Germline assignment: CDR1 SGHTA and CDR2 FQGNSA. The DNA for the CDR3 is TGTGCCAGCAGCTTAGGGGCCCGAAGCCTCTACGAGCAGTACTTC. Encoded protein: CASSLGARSLYEQYF.

The chain is built from TRBV18 and TRBJ2-3, with D tentatively TRBD1 (5 bases). The CDR3 totals 15 residues. Germline lookup yields CDR1 KGHSH and CDR2 LQKENI. The ends were cut back, 6 bases at V and 4 bases at J, with 17 bases in the middle. CDR3 amino acids: CASSQAQGRADTQYF. CDR3 DNA sequence: TGTGCCAGCTCCCAGGCGCAGGGCCGGGCAGATACGCAGTATTTT.

This clone was recorded once. This chain links TRBV7-3 with TRBJ2-1, with D tentatively TRBD2 (6 bases). The CDR3 consists of 17 residues. Germline lookup yields CDR1 SGHTA and CDR2 FQGTGA. Trimming left V 2 bases short and J 0 bases short, with 14 bases between. The CDR3 DNA reads as TGTGCCAGCAGCTTATTAGGTGGGGGAGGCTCCTACAATGAGCAGTTCTTC. It yields the protein CASSLLGGGGSYNEQFF.

The chain links TRBV2 to TRBJ2-5; 8 bases are a match to TRBD1. The CDR3 runs to 14 residues. Germline V gene data show CDR1 as SNHLY and CDR2 as FYNNEI. Losses at the gene ends were 3 bases for V and 2 bases for J; bases not matched to a gene: 2. CDR3 in DNA: TGTGCCAGCAGTGAGCGGACAGGGCAAGAGACCCAGTACTTC. Translation gives CASSERTGQETQYF.

This rearrangement joins TRBV7-3 to TRBJ2-2, with a possible D match to TRBD1 (7 bases). The CDR3 is 17 residues long. The germline V gene encodes CDR1 SGHTA and CDR2 FQGTGA. V was trimmed by 1 base and J by 2 bases, leaving 14 bases between them. CDR3 coding DNA: TGTGCCAGCAGCTTAATCGGGGGACAGTTAAACACCGGGGAGCTGTTTTTT. Its translation is CASSLIGGQLNTGELFF.

The gene calls are TRBV4-2 and TRBJ1-2, with D unclear. Trimming pared 1 base from V and 5 bases from J, leaving 5 bases between. CDR1 is LGHNA and CDR2 is YNFKEQ in the germline V gene. This CDR3 region has 12 residues. The CDR3 DNA reads as TGTGCCAGCAGCCAAGTCCCGTATGGCTACACCTTC. Protein: CASSQVPYGYTF.

This clone was recorded a few times. V gene TRBV29-1 combines with J gene TRBJ1-5; D unresolved. The CDR3 extends over 12 amino acids. Deletions cut 4 bases from V and 3 bases from J, with 7 bases between. Germline CDR1 is SQVTM and CDR2 is ANQGSEA. The CDR3 loop reads CSVVVNNQPQHF. The CDR3, as DNA: TGCAGCGTTGTAGTAAACAATCAGCCCCAGCATTTT.

The gene calls are TRBV7-2 and TRBJ2-7; D unresolved. CDR3 length equals 14 residues. Germline CDR1 and CDR2: SGHTA and FQGNSA. Trimming took off 2 bases at V and 3 bases at J, with 11 bases between the two ends. The CDR3 protein is CASSLKVNYYEQYF. The CDR3 DNA is TGTGCCAGCAGCTTAAAGGTCAATTACTACGAGCAGTACTTC.

The V and J genes are TRBV6-5 and TRBJ1-2; a possible D gene is TRBD1 (6 bases). CDR1 and CDR2 from the germline V gene are MNHEY and SVGAGI. The ends were cut back, 7 bases at V and 8 bases at J, with 20 bases in the middle. This CDR3 comprises 14 residues. CDR3 bases: TGTGCCAGCATCATCCTGCCGGGGGGCGCAGGCTACACCTTC. Its translation: CASIILPGGAGYTF.

This chain uses TRBV6-5 with TRBJ1-3; 7 bases are a match to TRBD1. The V and J ends lost 1 base and 3 bases, in that order; junction bases with no gene match: 0. The CDR3 sequence is 14 residues long. The germline CDR1 and CDR2 sequences are MNHEY and SVGAGI. The CDR3 DNA reads TGTGCCAGCAGTTACTACAGGGGTGGAAACACCATATATTTT. Protein sequence: CASSYYRGGNTIYF.

This clone turned up a few times. J is TRBJ2-5 and V is TRBV5-8, with TRBD1 identical over 9 bases. After removal of 2 bases from V and 2 bases from J, the junction contained 1 base not matched to a gene. Germline CDR1 reads SGHTS; CDR2 reads YDEGEE. The CDR3 extends over 14 amino acids. This CDR3 is CASSFDRGQETQYF. The CDR3 DNA reads TGTGCCAGCAGCTTTGACAGGGGGCAAGAGACCCAGTACTTC.

The chain combines TRBV30 with TRBJ1-2; 7 nucleotides match TRBD1. CDR1 and CDR2 from the germline V gene are GTSNPN and SVGIG (reference sequence). The length of the CDR3 is 15 residues. V trimming: 4 bases; J trimming: 5 bases; junction bases outside the gene matches: 13. CDR3 protein: CAWNRDRGKKYGYTF. CDR3 nucleotides: TGTGCCTGGAACCGGGACAGAGGTAAGAAGTATGGCTACACCTTC.